The 30 T cell receptor beta chains below come from one sample, sequenced in a study of blood T cell repertoires in COVID-19. Assay used: immunoSEQ multiplex PCR; TCRdb lists only in-frame clones, some missing. The top ten clones hold 1.9% of a sample with approximately 260,000 clones, roughly 91% of them seen once. The specimen was PBMCs or T cells enriched from blood (not recorded which). These receptors originate from a woman aged 60-75 years who had recovered from COVID-19.

This clone came up once. The rearrangement uses TRBV7-9 and TRBJ2-1; 9 bases are a match to TRBD2. J gave up 9 bases and V 1 base, and 10 bases lay outside the gene matches. The germline V gene has CDR1 SEHNR and CDR2 FQNEAQ (reference sequence). The CDR3 totals 16 residues. The CDR3 DNA follows: TGTGCCAGCAGCTTAGATGCTCTAGCGGGAAGGGGTGAGCAGTTCTTC. Amino acid sequence: CASSLDALAGRGEQFF.

The chain links TRBV18 to TRBJ1-4; D uncertain. Trimming stripped 4 bases from V and 7 bases from J, with 13 bases between. The length of the CDR3 is 14 residues. Germline CDR1 reads KGHSH; CDR2 reads LQKENI. This CDR3 is CASSQPGDAEKLFF. The CDR3 DNA sequence: TGTGCCAGCTCACAACCAGGAGACGCTGAAAAACTGTTTTTT.

V gene TRBV2 combines with J gene TRBJ2-5, with unresolved D. The CDR3 length is 14 residues. Trimming shortened V by 3 bases and J by 1 base, and 9 bases separated the two germline ends. Germline V CDR1 and CDR2: SNHLY, FYNNEI. CDR3 protein: CASSDSRIQETQYF. The DNA of the CDR3 is TGTGCCAGCAGTGATTCGCGTATCCAAGAGACCCAGTACTTC.

This chain joins TRBV10-1 and TRBJ1-1, with 10 bases fitting TRBD1. V lost 3 bases to trimming and J lost 6 bases; unmatched junction nucleotides: 16. The CDR3 runs 18 residues. Germline loops: CDR1 WNHNN, CDR2 SYGVQD (reference sequence). The CDR3 DNA reads as TGCGCCAGCAGTGAACCTCCGGGACAGGGGACGTTTAGCGCTGAAGCTTTCTTT. Translated, it gives CASSEPPGQGTFSAEAFF.

The chain employs TRBV7-9 and TRBJ1-4; D call uncertain. There are 15 residues in the CDR3. The germline gives CDR1 SEHNR, CDR2 FQNEAQ (reference sequence). Deletions cut 2 bases from V and 0 bases from J, with 7 bases between. This CDR3 reads CASSLPFATNEKLFF. In nucleotides, the CDR3 is TGTGCCAGCAGCTTACCCTTTGCAACTAATGAAAAACTGTTTTTT.

The chain recombines TRBV27 with TRBJ2-2; tentatively, D is TRBD1 (6 bases). Germline CDR1 reads MNHEY; CDR2 reads SMNVEV (reference sequence). The CDR3 extends over 14 amino acids. Trimming left V 8 bases short and J 0 bases short, with 10 bases between. In DNA, the CDR3 is TGTGCCAGCCGTGGGACAACGAACACCGGGGAGCTGTTTTTT. Encoded protein: CASRGTTNTGELFF.

The chain has TRBV10-3 and TRBJ1-1, with 8 nucleotides matching TRBD1. Germline CDR1 and CDR2: ENHRY and SYGVKD. The CDR3 has 15 amino acids. V gave up 0 bases and J gave up 1 base; unmatched junction bases: 1. CDR3 sequence reads: CAISESGQGNTEAFF. The CDR3 DNA sequence: TGTGCCATCAGTGAGTCAGGACAGGGGAACACTGAAGCTTTCTTT.

This chain connects TRBV28 to TRBJ1-5; D is perhaps TRBD1 (5 bases). Per the germline V gene, CDR1 is MDHEN and CDR2 is SYDVKM. Trimming stripped 6 bases from V and 8 bases from J, with 17 bases between. This CDR3 comprises 14 residues. CDR3 amino acids: CASRSSGKSEPQHF. For the CDR3, the DNA is TGTGCCAGCAGGTCGTCAGGGAAATCTGAGCCCCAGCATTTT.

This clone turned up a few times. V and J are TRBV29-1 and TRBJ1-1; TRBD1 agrees at 7 bases. The CDR3 covers 14 residues. Trimming cost V 2 bases and J 5 bases; bases outside gene matches: 8. From germline, CDR1 is SQVTM and CDR2 ANQGSEA. The CDR3 sequence is CSVERSTGETEAFF. The CDR3 DNA sequence: TGCAGCGTTGAAAGAAGTACAGGGGAAACTGAAGCTTTCTTT. Full variable domain (rest looked up from reference TRBV29-1 and TRBJ1-1): SAVISQKPSRDICQRGTSLTIQCQVDSQVTMMFWYRQQPGQSLTLIATANQGSEATYESGFVIDKFPISRPNLTFSTLTVSNMSPEDSSIYLCSVERSTGETEAFFGQGTRLTVV.

Worth noting for this clone: Other DNA variants within this sample encode the same CDR3. V gene TRBV24-1 combines with J gene TRBJ2-7, with 11 bases fitting TRBD2. V shed 4 bases and J 4 bases; nucleotides not matched to a gene: 5. This CDR3 comprises 15 residues. Germline CDR1 and CDR2: KGHDR and SFDVKD. The CDR3 loop is CATSDSGTSGYEQYF. For the CDR3, the DNA is TGTGCCACCAGTGACTCCGGGACTAGCGGTTACGAGCAGTACTTC.

As for this clone: At one boundary the junction diverges from the germline segment, which might be a read error. This sequence joins TRBV19 and TRBJ1-4; D uncertain. This CDR3 contains 12 residues. Germline V gives CDR1 LNHDA, CDR2 SQIVND (reference sequence). The CDR3 is CASSALAGSESF. The CDR3 bases are TGTGCCAGTTCGGCCCTCGCCGGGAGTGAGTCTTTT.

The J gene is TRBJ1-3, the V gene TRBV4-1, with TRBD1 as a possible D gene (6 bases). V gave up 0 bases and J gave up 4 bases, with 16 bases separating them. Germline values: CDR1 MGHRA, CDR2 YSYEKL. This CDR3 has 17 amino acids. The CDR3 spells CASSQDRGGRSGNTIYF. In DNA, the CDR3 is TGCGCCAGCAGCCAAGATAGGGGGGGGCGATCCGGAAACACCATATATTTT.

The chain combines TRBV7-2 with TRBJ2-5; 8 bases fit TRBD2. After removal of 5 bases from V and 0 bases from J, the junction contained 11 bases not matched to a gene. Germline V CDR1 and CDR2: SGHTA, FQGNSA. This CDR3 has 17 amino acids. CDR3 bases: TGTGCCAGCAGCCCACGCGGGGGGCGGTTGAACCAAGAGACCCAGTACTTC. Amino acid sequence: CASSPRGGRLNQETQYF.

The chain joins TRBV25-1 to TRBJ1-2; D may be TRBD1 (5 bases). The CDR3 has 16 amino acids. Germline CDR1 MGHDK, CDR2 SYGVNS. V shed 2 bases and J shed 5 bases, with 18 bases lying between them. The CDR3 region has the DNA TGTGCCAGCAGTGAACTTGACAGCCTAGAGATTTATGGCTACACCTTC. Translating gives CASSELDSLEIYGYTF.

J is TRBJ2-1 and V is TRBV4-2; maybe TRBD2 (5 bases). The germline gives CDR1 LGHNA, CDR2 YNFKEQ. Trimming stripped 1 base from V and 4 bases from J, with 5 bases between. This CDR3 is built from 13 residues. The CDR3: CASSQGGYNEQFF. The CDR3 DNA reads as TGTGCCAGCAGCCAAGGAGGGTACAATGAGCAGTTCTTC.

V and J are TRBV7-2 and TRBJ2-1; D is undetermined. CDR1 and CDR2 from the germline V gene are SGHTA and FQGNSA. CDR3 length: 15 residues. Between the trimmed V and J ends, which lost 5 bases and 0 bases, there was a span of 11 bases. The CDR3 nucleotides read TGTGCCAGCAGCCTAGACTGGAGCTCCTACAATGAGCAGTTCTTC. This translates into CASSLDWSSYNEQFF. The variable domain in full, with the rest retrieved from reference TRBV7-2 and TRBJ2-1, is GAGVSQSPSNKVTEKGKDVELRCDPISGHTALYWYRQSLGQGLEFLIYFQGNSAPDKSGLPSDRFSAERTGGSVSTLTIQRTQQEDSAVYLCASSLDWSSYNEQFFGPGTRLTVL.

The chain carries TRBV18 and TRBJ2-3, with 10 bases aligning to TRBD2. V was pared by 3 bases and J by 3 bases, with 6 bases of the junction left unmatched. This CDR3 region has 16 residues. Germline loops: CDR1 KGHSH, CDR2 LQKENI. This CDR3 reads CASSPSRLAGTDTQYF. The CDR3, as DNA: TGTGCCAGCTCACCCTCCCGACTAGCGGGTACAGATACGCAGTATTTT.

The CDR3 DNA sequence: TGTGCCTCATCACCGGGGGGGGCCAGGCAGCCCCAGCATTTT. Translated: CASSPGGARQPQHF. The V gene is TRBV27, the J gene TRBJ1-5; perhaps TRBD1 as D (6 bases). The germline V gene encodes CDR1 MNHEY and CDR2 SMNVEV (reference sequence). V lost 11 bases to trimming and J lost 7 bases, with 21 bases between them. The CDR3 totals 14 residues.

The CDR3 nucleotides read TGTGCCAGCAGAGACAAGGGACAAATCTACGAGCAGTACTTC. Encoded protein: CASRDKGQIYEQYF. This chain joins TRBV2 and TRBJ2-7, with a tentative D call TRBD1 (6 bases). This CDR3 region has 14 residues. Germline CDR1 is SNHLY and CDR2 is FYNNEI. V gave up 6 bases and J gave up 3 bases, with 15 bases separating them.

The chain carries TRBV5-6 and TRBJ2-3; TRBD2 matches at 7 bases. After removal of 4 bases from V and 7 bases from J, the junction contained 18 bases not matched to a gene. The CDR3 extends over 17 amino acids. The germline V gene encodes CDR1 SGHDT and CDR2 YYEEEE. This CDR3 is CASSALAGSGYRNTQYF. In DNA form, the CDR3 reads TGTGCCAGCAGCGCCCTGGCTGGTAGCGGGTACCGGAATACGCAGTATTTT.

The chain couples TRBV24-1 to TRBJ2-7, with 9 bases lining up with TRBD2. Germline V CDR1 and CDR2: KGHDR, SFDVKD. This CDR3 spans 15 amino acids. Trimming removed 6 bases from V and 7 bases from J; junction bases left unmatched: 12. CDR3 DNA: TGTGCCACCAGTAACGGAGCTAGCGGGACTGGGGAGCAGTACTTC. This gives the protein CATSNGASGTGEQYF.

The gene calls are TRBV6-5 and TRBJ2-2; no clear D gene. The germline V gene has CDR1 MNHEY and CDR2 SVGAGI. V lost 3 bases and J 6 bases, leaving 8 bases between the germline ends. The CDR3 totals 13 residues. DNA for the CDR3: TGTGCCAGCAGTTATAGTTTCCCCGGGGAGCTGTTTTTT. Translating it yields CASSYSFPGELFF.

The chain recombines TRBV7-3 with TRBJ2-2; 7 bases are a match to TRBD1. Unmatched junction bases numbered 3, after V lost 1 base and J lost 1 base. Germline CDR1 is SGHTA and CDR2 is FQGTGA. CDR3 length equals 16 residues. DNA for the CDR3: TGTGCCAGCAGCTTAATGGGGACAGTGAACACCGGGGAGCTGTTTTTT. This encodes CASSLMGTVNTGELFF.

The gene calls are TRBV3-1 (or the pseudogene TRBV3-2) and TRBJ2-3; TRBD2 agrees at 8 bases. Germline-derived CDR1 and CDR2 are LGHDT and YNNKEL (reference sequence). V lost 3 bases, J lost 4 bases, and 3 bases stayed unmatched. CDR3 length: 14 residues. The CDR3 sequence is CASSQIGGADTQYF. In DNA form, the CDR3 reads TGTGCCAGCAGCCAGATCGGGGGGGCAGATACGCAGTATTTT.

The chain employs TRBV6-5 and TRBJ1-2, with unresolved D. Germline lookup yields CDR1 MNHEY and CDR2 SVGAGI. The ends were cut back, 6 bases at V and 5 bases at J, with 10 bases in the middle. This CDR3 has 12 residues. The CDR3 spells CASSLSGYGYTF. In DNA form, the CDR3 reads TGTGCCAGCAGCCTAAGTGGTTATGGCTACACCTTC.

V usage is TRBV3-1 (or the pseudogene TRBV3-2) and J usage is TRBJ2-7, with 9 bases aligning to TRBD2. The CDR3 contains 15 residues. J gave up 6 bases and V 7 bases, and 13 bases lay outside the gene matches. CDR1 and CDR2 from the germline V gene are LGHDT and YNNKEL (reference sequence). Here the CDR3 reads CASTQVRAGGAEQYF. CDR3 nucleotides: TGTGCCAGCACCCAGGTCAGAGCGGGAGGAGCCGAGCAGTACTTC.

The gene calls are TRBV10-3 and TRBJ1-5; a possible D gene is TRBD1 (5 bases). CDR1 is ENHRY, CDR2 SYGVKD, per germline. CDR3 length equals 17 residues. V was cut by 3 bases and J by 0 bases, with 15 bases left in between. CDR3 in DNA: TGTGCCATCAGTGACTTCACATCAGGGTCTAGCAATCAGCCCCAGCATTTT. Translated: CAISDFTSGSSNQPQHF.

The chain recombines TRBV5-1 with TRBJ1-5, with D possibly being TRBD1 (6 bases). The V gene's germline CDR1 is SGHRS and CDR2 YFSETQ. This CDR3 contains 14 residues. Trimming left V 4 bases short and J 5 bases short, with 13 bases between. CDR3: CASSTGIGDQPQHF. The CDR3 bases are TGCGCCAGCAGCACAGGGATCGGGGATCAGCCCCAGCATTTT.

Only a few counts were recorded for this clone. The CDR3 reads CASSPRTGNYGYTF. The CDR3 DNA reads TGTGCCAGCAGCCCCAGGACAGGAAACTATGGCTACACCTTC. V and J are TRBV7-2 and TRBJ1-2; 7 bases are a match to TRBD1. The CDR3 spans 14 residues. CDR1 SGHTA and CDR2 FQGNSA come from the germline V gene. Trimming cost V 5 bases and J 2 bases; bases outside gene matches: 5.

The chain recombines TRBV5-1 with TRBJ1-1; TRBD1 agrees at 10 bases. The V and J ends lost 2 bases and 4 bases, in that order; junction bases with no gene match: 5. Germline V CDR1 and CDR2: SGHRS, YFSETQ. The CDR3 runs to 15 residues. CDR3 loop: CASSLTGQGGTEAFF. The CDR3, as DNA: TGCGCCAGCAGCTTAACCGGACAGGGGGGCACTGAAGCTTTCTTT.